This T cell receptor beta chain was observed in a study of CD8+CD57+ T cells in acquired aplastic anemia. Study-wide background: Sorted CD4+ and CD8+ cells yielded 3.2 ug of DNA on average. Study results and limitations: A set of about 30 CD8+ CDR3 sequences was shared between patients and controls, and these sequences appeared highly expressed in patients. Patients did not significantly differ from controls in CD8+ Simpson's diversity.

The germline V gene has CDR1 WSHSY and CDR2 SAAADI. Unmatched junction bases numbered 2, after V lost 8 bases and J lost 5 bases. The CDR3 covers 11 residues. This clonotype was detected ten times or more. Its antigen is not identified. Genomic DNA, serving as template, underwent TCR beta VDJ and CDR3 profiling. MiXCR, run by TCRdb on the reads, gives a single entry per CDR3 protein. The sample contains approximately 150,000 distinct CDR3 sequences, roughly 48% of which appear only once. Those patients picked for sequencing had displayed CD8+CD57+ cell expansion on flow cytometry. This clonotype originated in a human donor with aplastic anemia. The chain has TRBV10-2 and TRBJ2-5; 7 bases fit TRBD1. The source material was sorted CD4+, CD8+, or CD8+CD57+ T cells (not recorded which) from PBMCs. CDR3 in DNA: TGCGCCAGCCGACAGGGCGAGACCCAGTACTTC. Its protein is CASRQGETQYF.